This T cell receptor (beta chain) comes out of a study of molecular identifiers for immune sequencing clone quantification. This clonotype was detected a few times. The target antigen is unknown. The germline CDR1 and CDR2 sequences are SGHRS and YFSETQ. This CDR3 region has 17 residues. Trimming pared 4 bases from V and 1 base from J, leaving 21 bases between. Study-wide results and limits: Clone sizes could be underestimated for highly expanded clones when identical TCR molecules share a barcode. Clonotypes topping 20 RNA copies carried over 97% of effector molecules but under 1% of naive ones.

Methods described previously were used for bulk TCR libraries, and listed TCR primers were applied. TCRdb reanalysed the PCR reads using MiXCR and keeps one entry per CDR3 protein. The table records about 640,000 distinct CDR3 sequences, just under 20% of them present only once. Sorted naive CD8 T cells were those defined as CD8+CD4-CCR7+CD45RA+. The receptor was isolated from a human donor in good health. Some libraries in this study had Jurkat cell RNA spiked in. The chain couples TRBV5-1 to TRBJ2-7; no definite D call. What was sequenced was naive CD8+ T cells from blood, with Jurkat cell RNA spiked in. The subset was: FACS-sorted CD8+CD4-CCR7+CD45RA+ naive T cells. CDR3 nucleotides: TGCGCCAGCAGCCCACTCTCAGCGCAGGCACAATCCTACGAGCAGTACTTC. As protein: CASSPLSAQAQSYEQYF.